Reported below is one TCR beta chain. A much larger clone sits a single nucleotide away, making a read error possible. Each diagnosis drew on symptoms, thyroxine, TRAb, thyroid ultrasound and orbital computed tomography findings. The data originate from a study of T cells in Graves' hyperthyroidism and ophthalmopathy. The investigators amplified TCR beta CDR3 regions from RNA transcripts. An initial round of RT-PCR targeting the TCR CDR3 relied on the HTBI primer set. TCRdb called the multiplex PCR reads again in MiXCR, with one record for every CDR3 protein. The sample has under 350,000 distinct CDR3 sequences; over 15% are singletons. Germline-derived CDR1 and CDR2 are SGHRS and YFSETQ. This CDR3 comprises 17 residues.

The chain recombines TRBV5-1 with TRBJ1-4, with a tentative D call TRBD1 (6 bases). The sample taken for sequencing was blood. The receptor was isolated from a woman aged 60-75 years with Graves' ophthalmopathy. The CDR3 loop reads CASSSDRSQATNGKLFF. As DNA, the CDR3 is TGCGCCAGCAGCTCGGACAGAAGCCAAGCAACTAATGGAAAACTGTTTTTT. Supplemented by reference TRBV5-1 and TRBJ1-4, the full variable domain reads KAGVTQTPRYLIKTRGQQVTLSCSPISGHRSVSWYQQTPGQGLQFLFEYFSETQRNKGNFPGRFSGRQFSNSRSEMNVSTLELGDSALYLCASSSDRSQATNGKLFFGSGTQLSVL.